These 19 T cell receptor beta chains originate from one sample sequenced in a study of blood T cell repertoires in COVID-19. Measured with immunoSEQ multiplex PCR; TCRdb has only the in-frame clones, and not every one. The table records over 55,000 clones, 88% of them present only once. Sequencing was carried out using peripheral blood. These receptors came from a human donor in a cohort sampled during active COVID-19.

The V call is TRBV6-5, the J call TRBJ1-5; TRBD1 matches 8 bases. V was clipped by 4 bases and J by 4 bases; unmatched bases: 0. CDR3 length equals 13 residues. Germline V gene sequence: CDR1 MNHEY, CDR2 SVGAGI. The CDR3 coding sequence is TGTGCCAGCAGTTGGACAGGGAATCAGCCCCAGCATTTT. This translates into CASSWTGNQPQHF.

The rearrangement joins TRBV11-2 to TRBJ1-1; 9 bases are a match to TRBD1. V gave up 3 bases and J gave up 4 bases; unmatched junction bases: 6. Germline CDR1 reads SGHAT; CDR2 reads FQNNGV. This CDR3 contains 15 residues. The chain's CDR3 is CASSFLQGAGTEAFF. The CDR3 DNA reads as TGTGCCAGCAGCTTTCTACAGGGGGCAGGCACTGAAGCTTTCTTT.

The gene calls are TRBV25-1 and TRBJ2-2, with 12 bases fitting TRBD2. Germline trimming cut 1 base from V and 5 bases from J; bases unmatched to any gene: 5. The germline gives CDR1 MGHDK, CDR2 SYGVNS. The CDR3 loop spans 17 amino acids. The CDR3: CASSELTSGSHTGELFF. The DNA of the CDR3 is TGTGCCAGCAGTGAATTGACTAGCGGGAGTCATACCGGGGAGCTGTTTTTT.

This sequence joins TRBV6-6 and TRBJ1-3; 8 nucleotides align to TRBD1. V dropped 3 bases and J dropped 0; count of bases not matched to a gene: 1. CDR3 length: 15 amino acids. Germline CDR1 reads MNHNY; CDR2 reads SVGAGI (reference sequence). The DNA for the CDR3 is TGTGCCAGCAGTTATGGACAGGGCTCTGGAAACACCATATATTTT. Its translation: CASSYGQGSGNTIYF.

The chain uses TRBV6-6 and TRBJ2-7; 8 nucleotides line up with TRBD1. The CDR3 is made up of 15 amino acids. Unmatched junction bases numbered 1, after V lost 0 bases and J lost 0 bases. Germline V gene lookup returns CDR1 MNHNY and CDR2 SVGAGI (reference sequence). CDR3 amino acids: CASSYSGTGSYEQYF. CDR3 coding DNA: TGTGCCAGCAGTTACTCCGGGACAGGCTCCTACGAGCAGTACTTC.

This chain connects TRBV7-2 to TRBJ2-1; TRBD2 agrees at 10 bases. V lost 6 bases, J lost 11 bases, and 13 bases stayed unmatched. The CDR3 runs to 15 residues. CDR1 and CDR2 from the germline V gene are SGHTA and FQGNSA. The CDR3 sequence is CASRTDLAGDSKQFF. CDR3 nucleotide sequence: TGTGCCAGCAGGACCGACCTAGCGGGGGATTCGAAGCAGTTCTTC.

CDR3 sequence: CASSFGYTGELFF. As DNA, the CDR3 is TGTGCCAGCAGCTTTGGCTACACCGGGGAGCTGTTTTTT. The chain links TRBV7-2 to TRBJ2-2; no firm D call. The germline CDR1 and CDR2 sequences are SGHTA and FQGNSA. This CDR3 has 13 amino acids. Between the trimmed V and J ends, which lost 3 bases and 3 bases, there was a span of 5 bases.

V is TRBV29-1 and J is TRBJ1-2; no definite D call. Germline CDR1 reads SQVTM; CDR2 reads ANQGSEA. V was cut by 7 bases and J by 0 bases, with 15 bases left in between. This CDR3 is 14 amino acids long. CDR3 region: CSALPFDTNYGYTF. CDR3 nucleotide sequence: TGCAGCGCCCTCCCATTTGACACTAACTATGGCTACACCTTC.

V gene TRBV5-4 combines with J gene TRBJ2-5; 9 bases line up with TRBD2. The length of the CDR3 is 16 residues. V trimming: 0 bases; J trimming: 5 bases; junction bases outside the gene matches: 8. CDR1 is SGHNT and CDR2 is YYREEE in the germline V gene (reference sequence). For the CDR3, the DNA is TGTGCCAGCAGCTTGGGTCAGCGGGGGGCCGGGGAGACCCAGTACTTC. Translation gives CASSLGQRGAGETQYF.

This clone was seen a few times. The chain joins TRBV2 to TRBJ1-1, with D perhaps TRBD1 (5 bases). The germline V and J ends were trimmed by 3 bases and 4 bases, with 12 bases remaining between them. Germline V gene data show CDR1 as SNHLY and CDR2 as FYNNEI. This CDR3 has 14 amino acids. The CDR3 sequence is CASSELRVGTEAFF. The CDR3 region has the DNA TGTGCCAGCAGTGAGCTCAGGGTAGGCACTGAAGCTTTCTTT.

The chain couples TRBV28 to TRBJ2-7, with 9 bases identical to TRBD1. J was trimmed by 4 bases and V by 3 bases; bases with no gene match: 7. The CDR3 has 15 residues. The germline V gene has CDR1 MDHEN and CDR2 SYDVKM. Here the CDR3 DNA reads TGTGCCAGCAGTTTGGAACAGGGGGCTTATTACGAGCAGTACTTC. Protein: CASSLEQGAYYEQYF. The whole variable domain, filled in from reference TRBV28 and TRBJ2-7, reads DVKVTQSSRYLVKRTGEKVFLECVQDMDHENMFWYRQDPGLGLRLIYFSYDVKMKEKGDIPEGYSVSREKKERFSLILESASTNQTSMYLCASSLEQGAYYEQYFGPGTRLTVT.

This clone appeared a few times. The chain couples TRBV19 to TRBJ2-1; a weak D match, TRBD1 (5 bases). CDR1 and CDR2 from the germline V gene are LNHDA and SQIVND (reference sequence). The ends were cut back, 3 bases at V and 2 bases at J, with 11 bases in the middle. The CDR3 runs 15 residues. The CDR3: CASSIRQGTYNEQFF. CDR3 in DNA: TGTGCCAGTAGTATCCGCCAGGGAACCTACAATGAGCAGTTCTTC. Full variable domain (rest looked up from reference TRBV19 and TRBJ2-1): DGGITQSPKYLFRKEGQNVTLSCEQNLNHDAMYWYRQDPGQGLRLIYYSQIVNDFQKGDIAEGYSVSREKKESFPLTVTSAQKNPTAFYLCASSIRQGTYNEQFFGPGTRLTVL.

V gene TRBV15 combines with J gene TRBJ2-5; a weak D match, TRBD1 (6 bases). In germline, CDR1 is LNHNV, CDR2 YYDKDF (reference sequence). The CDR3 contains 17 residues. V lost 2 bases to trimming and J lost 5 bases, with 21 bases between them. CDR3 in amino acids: CATSRSGAGPLLETQYF. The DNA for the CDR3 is TGTGCCACCAGCAGATCAGGGGCGGGTCCTCTTTTGGAGACCCAGTACTTC.

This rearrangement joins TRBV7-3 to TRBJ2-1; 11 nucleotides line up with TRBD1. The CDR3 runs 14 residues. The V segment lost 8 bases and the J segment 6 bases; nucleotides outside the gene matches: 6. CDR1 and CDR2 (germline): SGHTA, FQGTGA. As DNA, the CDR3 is TGTGCCAGCTCGGGACAGGGGGGAATCAATGAGCAGTTCTTC. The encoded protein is CASSGQGGINEQFF.

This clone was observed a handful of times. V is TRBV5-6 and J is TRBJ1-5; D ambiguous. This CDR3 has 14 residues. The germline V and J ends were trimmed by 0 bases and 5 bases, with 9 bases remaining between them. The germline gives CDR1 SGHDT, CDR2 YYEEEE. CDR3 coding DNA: TGTGCCAGCAGCTTGGGAGTATCCGATCAGCCCCAGCATTTT. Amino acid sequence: CASSLGVSDQPQHF.

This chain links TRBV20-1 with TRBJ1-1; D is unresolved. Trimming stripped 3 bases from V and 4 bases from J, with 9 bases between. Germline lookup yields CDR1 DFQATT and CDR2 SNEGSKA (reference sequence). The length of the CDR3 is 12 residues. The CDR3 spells CSASGQVTEAFF. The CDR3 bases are TGCAGTGCTAGTGGCCAGGTCACTGAAGCTTTCTTT.

The CDR3 is CASYRVEGTDTQYF. As DNA, the CDR3 is TGTGCCAGTTACAGGGTGGAGGGCACAGATACGCAGTATTTT. The chain recombines TRBV2 with TRBJ2-3, with a possible D match to TRBD1 (6 bases). Between the trimmed V and J ends, which lost 9 bases and 1 base, there was a span of 14 bases. CDR1 and CDR2 (germline): SNHLY, FYNNEI. The CDR3 covers 14 residues.

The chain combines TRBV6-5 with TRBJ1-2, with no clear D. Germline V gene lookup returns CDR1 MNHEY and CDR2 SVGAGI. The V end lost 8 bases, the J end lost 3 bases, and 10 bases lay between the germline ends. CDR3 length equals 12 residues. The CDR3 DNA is TGTGCCAGCTCCCCCCGGGACTATGGCTACACCTTC. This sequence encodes CASSPRDYGYTF.

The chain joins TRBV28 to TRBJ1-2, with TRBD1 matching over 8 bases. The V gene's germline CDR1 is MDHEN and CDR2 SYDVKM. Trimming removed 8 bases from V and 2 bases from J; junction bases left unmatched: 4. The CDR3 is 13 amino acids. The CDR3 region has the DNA TGTGCCAGCGGGACAGGCCTCAACTATGGCTACACCTTC. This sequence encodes CASGTGLNYGYTF.